The 30 T cell receptor beta chains below come from one sample, sequenced in a study of regulatory T cells in long-lasting Graves disease. Through Arm-PCR of CDR3 regions and iRepertoire HTBI primers, TCR beta libraries were built. MiXCR, applied by TCRdb to the multiplex PCR reads, yields one record per CDR3 protein. The sample has about 620,000 distinct CDR3 sequences; under 20% are singletons. Sample time point: newly diagnosed GD, antithyroid drugs for less than 3 months. Generation of the TCR library employed RNA extracted from PBMCs. Another study also made use of these data, one on T cells in Graves' hyperthyroidism and ophthalmopathy.

Source: peripheral blood mononuclear cells (PBMCs), taken at new diagnosis, from a patient treated with antithyroid drugs. These TCRs come from a woman aged 30 to 39 with Graves disease.

Comment on this clonotype: A single base is all that separates this from a far larger clone, so a read error is likely. The rearrangement joins TRBV2 to TRBJ1-6; D is undetermined. Looked up from germline, CDR1 is SNHLY and CDR2 is FYNNEI. This CDR3 has 15 residues. Trimming left V 5 bases short and J 2 bases short, with 10 bases between. DNA of the CDR3: TGTGCCAGCAGTTCTGGGGTCGCCTATAATTCACCCCTCCACTTT. Its translation: CASSSGVAYNSPLHF.

As regards this clonotype: A single base separates this from a much larger clone, so it may be a read error. The chain links TRBV6-5 to TRBJ1-1; D might be TRBD1 (5 bases). The germline V and J ends were trimmed by 2 bases and 1 base, with 11 bases remaining between them. Germline CDR1 and CDR2: MNHEY and SVGAGI. The CDR3 loop spans 15 amino acids. CDR3 DNA: TGTGCCAGCAGTTACCAGGCCAGGGCGAACACTGAAGCTTTCTTT. Encoded protein: CASSYQARANTEAFF.

This chain joins TRBV20-1 and TRBJ2-7, with TRBD2 matching 10 bases. Germline V gives CDR1 DFQATT, CDR2 SNEGSKA (reference sequence). The CDR3 consists of 14 residues. Unmatched junction bases numbered 8, after V lost 6 bases and J lost 3 bases. CDR3 nucleotides: TGCAGTGCCGCCGGACTAGCGGTTGTCTACGAGCAGTACTTC. This translates into CSAAGLAVVYEQYF.

The sample holds many counts of this clonotype. CDR3 region: CASSLIHLISYEQYF. The CDR3 DNA reads as TGTGCCAGCAGTTTAATCCATCTGATCTCCTACGAGCAGTACTTC. The genes are TRBV28 and TRBJ2-7; no definite D call. Germline V gene lookup returns CDR1 MDHEN and CDR2 SYDVKM. The CDR3 is 15 amino acids. V was cut by 2 bases and J by 0 bases, with 11 bases left in between.

This chain links TRBV27 with TRBJ1-1, with 7 bases lining up with TRBD1. Unmatched junction bases numbered 8, after V lost 4 bases and J lost 0 bases. The germline V gene encodes CDR1 MNHEY and CDR2 SMNVEV (reference sequence). The CDR3 is made up of 16 amino acids. This CDR3 reads CASSSTGFGMNTEAFF. DNA of the CDR3: TGTGCCAGCAGTTCGACAGGGTTTGGTATGAACACTGAAGCTTTCTTT.

J is TRBJ2-5 and V is TRBV7-9; 7 bases map to TRBD1. Looked up from germline, CDR1 is SEHNR and CDR2 is FQNEAQ (reference sequence). The V segment lost 5 bases and the J segment 1 base; nucleotides outside the gene matches: 4. The CDR3 has 14 residues. The CDR3 sequence: CASSGWTGQETQYF. In DNA, the CDR3 is TGTGCCAGCAGCGGGTGGACAGGCCAAGAGACCCAGTACTTC.

The chain combines TRBV11-2 with TRBJ2-2, with 12 positions matching TRBD2. Germline CDR1 SGHAT, CDR2 FQNNGV. V shed 5 bases, J shed 0 bases, and the junction held 10 bases outside the gene matches. The length of the CDR3 is 19 residues. The CDR3 sequence is CASSPPGTSGYTNTGELFF. CDR3 DNA: TGTGCCAGCAGCCCGCCGGGGACTAGCGGGTACACGAACACCGGGGAGCTGTTTTTT. The variable domain in full, with the rest retrieved from reference TRBV11-2 and TRBJ2-2, is EAGVAQSPRYKIIEKRQSVAFWCNPISGHATLYWYQQILGQGPKLLIQFQNNGVVDDSQLPKDRFSAERLKGVDSTLKIQPAKLEDSAVYLCASSPPGTSGYTNTGELFFGEGSRLTVL.

This clonotype came up many times. The chain uses TRBV7-2 and TRBJ2-3; 11 bases are a match to TRBD2. J gave up 4 bases and V 5 bases, and 8 bases lay outside the gene matches. Looked up from germline, CDR1 is SGHTA and CDR2 is FQGNSA. The length of the CDR3 is 16 residues. The CDR3, as DNA: TGTGCCAGCAGCGCACGCCTAGCGGGAGGATCAGATACGCAGTATTTT. Protein: CASSARLAGGSDTQYF.

This clonotype was detected many times. This chain joins TRBV28 and TRBJ2-3; weak D call: TRBD2 (6 bases). The germline V gene has CDR1 MDHEN and CDR2 SYDVKM. The ends were cut back, 3 bases at V and 2 bases at J, with 12 bases in the middle. The CDR3 runs 15 residues. CDR3 bases: TGTGCCAGCAGTTTGGGAGGACTCAACACAGATACGCAGTATTTT. Its protein product is CASSLGGLNTDTQYF.

The chain couples TRBV30 to TRBJ1-4, with D tentatively TRBD1 (6 bases). This CDR3 is 16 amino acids long. V was trimmed by 2 bases and J by 8 bases, leaving 21 bases between them. Germline V gives CDR1 GTSNPN, CDR2 SVGIG (reference sequence). CDR3 in DNA: TGTGCCTGGAGTTCAGGCGAACAGGGCCCAGGGGAAAAACTGTTTTTT. Protein: CAWSSGEQGPGEKLFF.

This clonotype was recorded a few times. V and J are TRBV2 and TRBJ2-4; TRBD1 matches 7 bases. The CDR3 totals 14 residues. In germline, CDR1 is SNHLY, CDR2 FYNNEI. The V segment lost 5 bases and the J segment 1 base; nucleotides outside the gene matches: 2. The CDR3 coding sequence is TGTGCCAGCAGTTCACAGGGGGCCAAAAACATTCAGTACTTC. Its protein is CASSSQGAKNIQYF.

This clonotype has at least ten counts. The V gene is TRBV28, the J gene TRBJ2-7; 7 bases map to TRBD2. The CDR3 has 14 amino acids. After removal of 6 bases from V and 1 base from J, the junction contained 6 bases not matched to a gene. The V gene's germline CDR1 is MDHEN and CDR2 SYDVKM. The CDR3 DNA is TGTGCCAGCAGCTTACCTAGCGGTTCCTACGAGCAGTACTTC. Translation: CASSLPSGSYEQYF.

This clonotype was seen a few times. The chain uses TRBV7-2 and TRBJ2-7; D not resolved. This CDR3 has 16 residues. CDR1 is SGHTA, CDR2 FQGNSA, per germline. Trimming took off 2 bases at V and 2 bases at J, with 16 bases between the two ends. CDR3 sequence: CASSLSPLLGPYEQYF. The CDR3 nucleotides are TGTGCCAGCAGCTTATCACCACTTTTAGGCCCCTACGAGCAGTACTTC.

This clonotype was picked up a small number of times. V gene TRBV29-1 combines with J gene TRBJ1-2; TRBD1 might be the D (6 bases). CDR3 length: 15 residues. Germline-derived CDR1 and CDR2 are SQVTM and ANQGSEA. The germline V and J ends were trimmed by 1 base and 4 bases, with 16 bases remaining between them. The CDR3 sequence is CSVEGFGGRGYGYTF. DNA for the CDR3: TGCAGCGTTGAAGGCTTCGGGGGCCGCGGCTATGGCTACACCTTC.

This clonotype was seen repeatedly, ten times or more. V usage is TRBV7-3 and J usage is TRBJ1-1, with D hard to call. The CDR3 contains 13 residues. CDR1 and CDR2 from the germline V gene are SGHTA and FQGTGA. V gave up 5 bases and J gave up 3 bases, with 10 bases separating them. CDR3 protein: CASSGLLHTEAFF. CDR3 nucleotide sequence: TGTGCCAGCAGCGGACTCCTTCACACTGAAGCTTTCTTT.

This clonotype was recorded many times. The chain has TRBV28 and TRBJ1-6; D gene ambiguous. V lost 5 bases, J lost 7 bases, and 6 bases lay in between. This CDR3 contains 12 residues. Germline CDR1 and CDR2: MDHEN and SYDVKM. The CDR3 is CASSTRNSPLHF. CDR3 DNA sequence: TGTGCCAGCAGTACACGGAATTCACCCCTCCACTTT.

This clonotype was detected many times. V usage is TRBV28 and J usage is TRBJ1-1; D uncertain. Germline CDR1 and CDR2: MDHEN and SYDVKM. The CDR3 covers 13 residues. The V and J ends lost 3 bases and 5 bases respectively, with 10 bases between them. The CDR3 nucleotides read TGTGCCAGCAGTTTTGGATCTGGGACTGAAGCTTTCTTT. Translated, it gives CASSFGSGTEAFF.

This clonotype was detected ten times or more. The rearrangement joins TRBV20-1 to TRBJ2-2, with TRBD1 identical over 8 bases. J lost 6 bases, V lost 5 bases, and 5 bases had no gene match. The CDR3 loop spans 13 amino acids. Per germline, CDR1 DFQATT and CDR2 SNEGSKA (reference sequence). The CDR3 coding sequence is TGCAGTGCTGGACAGGGAAGGGCCGGGGAGCTGTTTTTT. Amino acid sequence: CSAGQGRAGELFF.

This clonotype was counted between two and nine times. The V gene is TRBV2, the J gene TRBJ1-4; D is ambiguous. Trimming removed 5 bases at V and 0 bases at J, with 7 bases between. The CDR3 loop spans 14 amino acids. The V gene's germline CDR1 is SNHLY and CDR2 FYNNEI. The CDR3 DNA sequence: TGTGCCAGCAGTCGGGCGGCAACTAATGAAAAACTGTTTTTT. This sequence encodes CASSRAATNEKLFF.

This clonotype has ten or more counts. V and J are TRBV2 and TRBJ2-1; D may be TRBD2 (6 bases). This CDR3 is built from 13 residues. CDR1 is SNHLY, CDR2 FYNNEI, per germline. V dropped 7 bases and J dropped 7 bases, with 14 bases sitting between them. The CDR3 coding sequence is TGTGCCAGCACGCTAGCGCAAGGGAATGAGCAGTTCTTC. The encoded protein is CASTLAQGNEQFF.

The chain has TRBV7-9 and TRBJ2-7; D may be TRBD1 (5 bases). This CDR3 has 14 residues. V lost 2 bases to trimming and J lost 5 bases, with 13 bases between them. Germline CDR1 is SEHNR and CDR2 is FQNEAQ (reference sequence). The CDR3 bases are TGTGCCAGCAGCTTAAGTAGCAGGGCACACGAGCAGTACTTC. This gives the protein CASSLSSRAHEQYF.

The chain uses TRBV20-1 and TRBJ2-1; TRBD1 agrees at 7 bases. This CDR3 contains 15 residues. With V trimmed by 7 bases and J by 3 bases, 12 bases remained unmatched. The germline CDR1 and CDR2 sequences are DFQATT and SNEGSKA (reference sequence). CDR3 amino acids: CSVRATGQYYNEQFF. CDR3 coding DNA: TGCAGTGTGAGGGCAACGGGACAGTACTACAATGAGCAGTTCTTC.

Concerning this clonotype itself: A much more abundant neighbour one base away suggests this may be a read error. The chain joins TRBV27 to TRBJ2-5; TRBD1 aligns across 8 bases. This CDR3 comprises 14 residues. Germline-derived CDR1 and CDR2 are MNHEY and SMNVEV (reference sequence). The CDR3, as DNA: TGTGCCAGCAGGAGCCAGGGGGCGGAAGAGGCCCAGTACTTC. This translates into CASRSQGAEEAQYF.

This chain connects TRBV9 to TRBJ2-1; 7 positions match TRBD2. Germline V lookup: CDR1 SGDLS, CDR2 YYNGEE. V trimming: 2 bases; J trimming: 4 bases; junction bases outside the gene matches: 3. The CDR3 is made up of 14 amino acids. The CDR3 here is CASSVASGYNEQFF. CDR3 DNA sequence: TGTGCCAGCAGCGTGGCTAGCGGTTACAATGAGCAGTTCTTC.

This clonotype was observed at least ten times. V and J are TRBV28 and TRBJ2-6, with 9 bases aligning to TRBD1. This CDR3 spans 19 amino acids. Germline-derived CDR1 and CDR2 are MDHEN and SYDVKM. The ends lost 5 bases at V and 2 bases at J; junction bases unmatched: 13. CDR3 nucleotide sequence: TGTGCCAGCAGTAAACAGGGGGCACTATCATATACTGGGGCCAACGTCCTGACTTTC. As protein: CASSKQGALSYTGANVLTF.

In this sample, this clonotype turned up many times. This chain joins TRBV20-1 and TRBJ2-7, with 9 bases lining up with TRBD2. This CDR3 has 13 amino acids. V gave up 5 bases and J gave up 2 bases; unmatched junction bases: 4. Germline CDR1 reads DFQATT; CDR2 reads SNEGSKA (reference sequence). CDR3 loop: CSAATSGPYEQYF. CDR3 sequence (DNA): TGCAGTGCTGCGACTAGCGGTCCCTACGAGCAGTACTTC.

The CDR3 loop reads CASSLVVRLEDNDEQFF. In nucleotides, the CDR3 is TGTGCCAGCAGCTTAGTAGTCAGGCTAGAAGACAACGATGAGCAGTTCTTC. The chain couples TRBV11-2 to TRBJ2-1; D is ambiguous. Germline lookup yields CDR1 SGHAT and CDR2 FQNNGV. The CDR3 runs to 17 residues. V dropped 1 base and J dropped 8 bases, with 21 bases sitting between them.

V and J are TRBV25-1 and TRBJ1-5; D gene unclear. The germline gives CDR1 MGHDK, CDR2 SYGVNS. With 2 bases removed from V and 3 bases from J, the gap between germline ends came to 8 bases. This CDR3 comprises 14 residues. The CDR3 sequence is CASSEVGINQPQHF. The CDR3 nucleotides read TGTGCCAGCAGTGAAGTCGGGATCAATCAGCCCCAGCATTTT.

In its sample, this clonotype was seen many times. The chain combines TRBV2 with TRBJ1-5; D might be TRBD1 (6 bases). The CDR3 is made up of 13 amino acids. V lost 7 bases and J lost 6, with 13 bases in between. From germline, CDR1 is SNHLY and CDR2 FYNNEI. The CDR3 coding sequence is TGTGCCAGCAACAGGGACGAAGGTCAGCCCCAGCATTTT. Its translation: CASNRDEGQPQHF.

At least ten counts were recorded for this clonotype. V gene TRBV2 combines with J gene TRBJ2-7; tentative D call: TRBD2 (6 bases). V lost 4 bases, J lost 5 bases, and 12 bases lay in between. Looked up from germline, CDR1 is SNHLY and CDR2 is FYNNEI. The CDR3 covers 13 residues. The CDR3 region is CASSGLGLHEQYF. DNA for the CDR3: TGTGCCAGCAGTGGTTTGGGACTCCACGAGCAGTACTTC.